These 4 T cell receptor beta chains originate from one sample sequenced in a study of tumor-infiltrating lymphocytes in primary liver carcinoma (dated by TCRdb to 2017 to 2019). Blood RNA was extracted from unsorted whole blood using TRIzol reagent, and germline DNA was obtained with the DNeasy Blood & Tissue kit. The sequencing machine was an Illumina HiSeq 2500. A constant-region primer and ProtoScript II reverse transcriptase were used to reverse-transcribe TCRbeta-specific cDNA from roughly 480 ng total RNA. Three nested multiplex PCR rounds, following a slightly modified ARM-PCR procedure, were used to build the TCRbeta libraries. Each of the first two PCR rounds ran for 9 to 11 cycles using multiplex TRBV1-TRBV30 forward primers together with a Cbeta reverse primer. TCRdb reprocessing: public reads trimmed at Q25 with fastp, clones called with MiXCR, in-frame beta chains kept. Each CDR3 protein gets just one entry, which takes the most common genes and DNA from the rows behind it. Across this sample there are about 310,000 distinct CDR3 sequences, with about three fifths seen only once. The ten largest clones represent more than 15% of the sample.

The sequenced material came from peripheral blood. The receptor source for this set is a woman under 40 with primary liver carcinoma and hepatitis B virus infection.

J is TRBJ2-7 and V is TRBV12-3 or TRBV12-4, with unresolved D. V dropped 5 bases and J dropped 0 bases, with 17 bases sitting between them. The CDR3 spans 16 residues. The CDR3 sequence: CASSLSVRGPSYEQYF. The CDR3 DNA follows: TGTGCCAGCAGTCTGAGTGTGCGTGGGCCCTCCTACGAGCAGTACTTC.

This clonotype has only one observation. Because the CDR3 is missing its conserved closing phenylalanine or tryptophan, this is likely a read error. The J gene is TRBJ2-1, the V gene TRBV13; 9 positions match TRBD2. The CDR3 spans 15 residues. Germline V gives CDR1 PRHDT, CDR2 FYEKMQ (reference sequence). J lost 9 bases, V lost 4 bases, and 10 bases had no gene match. This CDR3 is CASSSREGKMIEQFL. As DNA, the CDR3 is TGTGCCAGCAGCTCGCGGGAGGGCAAGATGATTGAGCAGTTCTTA.

The V gene is TRBV5-5, the J gene TRBJ2-7; D is uncertain. Germline assignment: CDR1 SGHKS and CDR2 YYEKEE (reference sequence). Trimming removed 0 bases at V and 0 bases at J, with 7 bases between. The CDR3 contains 14 residues. CDR3 coding DNA: TGTGCCAGCAGCTTGGACGTCGACTCCTACGAGCAGTACTTC. Translated: CASSLDVDSYEQYF.

In this sample, this clonotype turned up a few times. The chain joins TRBV28 to TRBJ2-1, with no clear D. Germline CDR1 reads MDHEN; CDR2 reads SYDVKM. V shed 3 bases and J shed 4 bases, with 13 bases lying between them. The CDR3 runs to 15 residues. Here the CDR3 DNA reads TGTGCCAGCAGTTTGAGGAGCCCGATTTACAATGAGCAGTTCTTC. This encodes CASSLRSPIYNEQFF. Filled out from reference TRBV28 and TRBJ2-1, the complete variable domain reads DVKVTQSSRYLVKRTGEKVFLECVQDMDHENMFWYRQDPGLGLRLIYFSYDVKMKEKGDIPEGYSVSREKKERFSLILESASTNQTSMYLCASSLRSPIYNEQFFGPGTRLTVL.